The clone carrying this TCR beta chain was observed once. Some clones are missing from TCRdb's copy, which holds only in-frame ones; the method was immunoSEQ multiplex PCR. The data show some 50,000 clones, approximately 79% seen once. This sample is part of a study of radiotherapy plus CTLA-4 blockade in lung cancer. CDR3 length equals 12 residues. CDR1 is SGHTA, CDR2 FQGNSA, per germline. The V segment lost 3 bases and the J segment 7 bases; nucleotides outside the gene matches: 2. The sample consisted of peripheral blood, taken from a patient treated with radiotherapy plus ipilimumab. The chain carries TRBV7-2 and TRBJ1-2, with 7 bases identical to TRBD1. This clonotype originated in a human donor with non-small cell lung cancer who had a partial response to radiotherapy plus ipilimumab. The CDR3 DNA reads TGTGCCAGCAGCTTCGAGGGGGCTGGCTACACCTTC. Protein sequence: CASSFEGAGYTF.